The 13 T cell receptor beta chains below all came from one sample that was sequenced in a study of cytomegalovirus exposure and HLA in healthy donors. PCR was performed using 60 Vbeta and 13 Jbeta primers. Data came from immunoSEQ multiplex PCR; TCRdb stores just in-frame clones and leaves some out. The profile shows hundreds of thousands of clones, 82% of them singletons. Sequencing was carried out using PBMCs. All receptors come from a man in his forties or fifties in good health and CMV-seropositive.

V usage is TRBV4-1 and J usage is TRBJ1-2; 9 nucleotides line up with TRBD1. Trimming removed 8 bases from V and 5 bases from J; junction bases left unmatched: 12. Germline-derived CDR1 and CDR2 are MGHRA and YSYEKL. This CDR3 has 15 residues. CDR3 sequence reads: CASRFEQGAGYGYTF. Written as DNA, the CDR3 is TGCGCCAGCCGCTTTGAACAGGGGGCGGGTTATGGCTACACCTTC.

The chain is built from TRBV6-5 and TRBJ2-3, with TRBD2 matching over 8 bases. Unmatched junction bases numbered 5, after V lost 0 bases and J lost 3 bases. The CDR3 has 16 amino acids. From germline, CDR1 is MNHEY and CDR2 SVGAGI. The CDR3 is CASSYSVSGTTDTQYF. CDR3 sequence (DNA): TGTGCCAGCAGTTACTCGGTTAGCGGGACGACAGATACGCAGTATTTT.

This clone occurred a few times. The gene calls are TRBV7-9 and TRBJ1-1; 10 bases are a match to TRBD1. J gave up 5 bases and V 3 bases, and 3 bases lay outside the gene matches. CDR3 length equals 14 residues. CDR1 is SEHNR, CDR2 FQNEAQ, per germline (reference sequence). CDR3 in amino acids: CASSLTGGKTEAFF. CDR3 sequence (DNA): TGTGCCAGCAGCTTGACAGGGGGCAAGACTGAAGCTTTCTTT.

The rearrangement joins TRBV29-1 to TRBJ1-2; 7 bases are a match to TRBD1. CDR3 size: 13 residues. From germline, CDR1 is SQVTM and CDR2 ANQGSEA. V was clipped by 6 bases and J by 4 bases; unmatched bases: 8. The CDR3 reads CSVLIDRVYGYTF. The DNA for the CDR3 is TGCAGCGTCCTAATTGACAGGGTCTATGGCTACACCTTC.

The CDR3 loop reads CASSFVRGYTEAFF. The CDR3 bases are TGTGCCAGCAGCTTCGTAAGGGGATACACTGAAGCTTTCTTT. The gene calls are TRBV11-3 and TRBJ1-1, with TRBD1 as a possible D gene (5 bases). The CDR3 has 14 amino acids. CDR1 and CDR2 (germline): SGHNT, YENEEA. Trimming pared 3 bases from V and 3 bases from J, leaving 11 bases between.

This clone was seen a few times. The chain uses TRBV5-1 and TRBJ1-1, with TRBD1 matching over 9 bases. Germline-derived CDR1 and CDR2 are SGHRS and YFSETQ. The trim removed 3 bases at V and 1 base at J, leaving 1 base unmatched. CDR3 length: 14 residues. CDR3 loop: CASSSGQGNTEAFF. CDR3 nucleotide sequence: TGCGCCAGCAGCTCGGGACAGGGGAACACTGAAGCTTTCTTT.

The J gene is TRBJ2-5, the V gene TRBV7-2; no reliable D call. The V end lost 5 bases, the J end lost 4 bases, and 14 bases lay between the germline ends. The CDR3 length is 14 residues. Per germline, CDR1 SGHTA and CDR2 FQGNSA. CDR3 in DNA: TGTGCCAGCAGCCTAGGTCGGAGTATAGAGACCCAGTACTTC. Translation: CASSLGRSIETQYF.

V gene TRBV7-9 combines with J gene TRBJ1-2; 8 positions agree with TRBD1. The trim removed 5 bases at V and 8 bases at J, leaving 7 bases unmatched. The germline V gene has CDR1 SEHNR and CDR2 FQNEAQ (reference sequence). The CDR3 covers 13 residues. The CDR3 sequence is CASSPRTGSGYTF. For the CDR3, the DNA is TGTGCCAGCAGCCCCCGGACAGGGTCCGGCTACACCTTC.

The chain joins TRBV4-1 to TRBJ2-5; 10 bases line up with TRBD1. This CDR3 has 18 amino acids. J lost 2 bases, V lost 2 bases, and 11 bases had no gene match. CDR1 is MGHRA and CDR2 is YSYEKL in the germline V gene. The CDR3 region is CASSQRGTGDRGQETQYF. The CDR3, as DNA: TGCGCCAGCAGCCAAAGGGGGACAGGGGATCGGGGTCAAGAGACCCAGTACTTC.

The chain couples TRBV5-4 to TRBJ2-3; 7 bases match TRBD1. The CDR3 sequence is 16 residues long. The V gene end was trimmed by 4 bases and the J gene end by 1 base; junction bases not matched to a gene: 9. CDR1 is SGHNT, CDR2 YYREEE, per germline (reference sequence). As DNA, the CDR3 is TGTGCCAGCAGCGGGGAAGGGGGCGCGGGCACAGATACGCAGTATTTT. Translating gives CASSGEGGAGTDTQYF.

This chain links TRBV29-1 with TRBJ1-4, with unresolved D. Germline V gives CDR1 SQVTM, CDR2 ANQGSEA. This CDR3 region has 15 residues. The V end lost 7 bases, the J end lost 0 bases, and 15 bases lay between the germline ends. CDR3 in amino acids: CSARLGGSTNEKLFF. The CDR3 DNA sequence: TGCAGCGCCCGCCTCGGCGGCTCAACTAATGAAAAACTGTTTTTT.

The chain links TRBV19 to TRBJ1-1; 7 bases match TRBD1. The J segment lost 6 bases and the V segment lost 5 bases, leaving 6 bases of the junction unmatched. Germline V gene data show CDR1 as LNHDA and CDR2 as SQIVND (reference sequence). The CDR3 contains 13 residues. DNA for the CDR3: TGTGCCAGTAGTGTAAACAGGGGAGCTGAAGCTTTCTTT. Its protein is CASSVNRGAEAFF.

The rearrangement links TRBV5-1 to TRBJ1-1; tentatively, D is TRBD1 (5 bases). CDR3 size: 14 residues. Trimming removed 3 bases from V and 6 bases from J, with 15 bases in between. The germline V gene encodes CDR1 SGHRS and CDR2 YFSETQ. The CDR3 DNA follows: TGCGCCAGCAGCTACCGTCCGGGGGTCGCTGAAGCTTTCTTT. Its protein product is CASSYRPGVAEAFF.